These 20 T cell receptor beta chains share one sample of origin, sequenced in a study of blood T cells in healthy people across ages. Primers used in a second PCR of about 6 to 11 cycles were a sample-barcoded 5' primer and a J-beta primer mix. TCRdb re-called the 5' RACE reads through MiXCR, storing one row per CDR3 protein. The sample holds about 650,000 distinct CDR3 sequences, about 51% seen once. Sequenced: blood. The receptors here all came from an elderly woman in good health.

Only a few counts were recorded for this clonotype. The gene calls are TRBV4-3 and TRBJ2-1; TRBD2 matches 9 bases. Germline trimming cut 0 bases from V and 8 bases from J; bases unmatched to any gene: 8. The CDR3 loop spans 16 amino acids. The V gene's germline CDR1 is LGHNA and CDR2 YSLEER. The CDR3 loop is CASSQDLAGIYDEQFF. The CDR3 nucleotides read TGCGCCAGCAGCCAAGATCTAGCGGGGATTTACGATGAGCAGTTCTTC.

This clonotype has more than one count but fewer than ten. The chain joins TRBV12-3 or TRBV12-4 to TRBJ2-3; a weak D match, TRBD2 (5 bases). The CDR3 runs 13 residues. V dropped 5 bases and J dropped 3 bases, with 9 bases sitting between them. This chain's CDR3 is CASSRGRTDTQYF. The CDR3 DNA is TGTGCCAGCAGTAGAGGGAGAACAGATACGCAGTATTTT.

J is TRBJ2-1 and V is TRBV5-1; D uncertain. V lost 3 bases and J lost 2, with 12 bases in between. Germline V CDR1 and CDR2: SGHRS, YFSETQ. The CDR3 extends over 15 amino acids. CDR3 residues: CASSCYGGPYNEQFF. The CDR3 DNA is TGCGCCAGCAGCTGTTATGGCGGCCCCTACAATGAGCAGTTCTTC. The full variable domain, rest sourced from reference TRBV5-1 and TRBJ2-1, is KAGVTQTPRYLIKTRGQQVTLSCSPISGHRSVSWYQQTPGQGLQFLFEYFSETQRNKGNFPGRFSGRQFSNSRSEMNVSTLELGDSALYLCASSCYGGPYNEQFFGPGTRLTVL.

The chain is built from TRBV7-2 and TRBJ2-3, with D unresolved. V shed 3 bases and J shed 4 bases, with 14 bases lying between them. Per the germline V gene, CDR1 is SGHTA and CDR2 is FQGNSA. The CDR3 is 15 amino acids. In DNA, the CDR3 is TGTGCCAGCAGCTTTGGCCCTACGATCCCAGATACGCAGTATTTT. The encoded protein is CASSFGPTIPDTQYF.

The chain joins TRBV4-1 to TRBJ1-2; 7 bases match TRBD1. The CDR3 is 15 amino acids. The germline CDR1 and CDR2 sequences are MGHRA and YSYEKL. V lost 4 bases and J lost 5; bases outside the gene matches: 10. CDR3 DNA sequence: TGCGCCAGCAGCCCTCACGTGGACAGGTTTTATGGCTACACCTTC. This gives the protein CASSPHVDRFYGYTF.

The chain recombines TRBV12-3 or TRBV12-4 with TRBJ2-7, with TRBD2 matching over 7 bases. This CDR3 contains 14 residues. The trim removed 3 bases at V and 5 bases at J, leaving 7 bases unmatched. The CDR3 sequence: CASSFGGSIDEQYF. In DNA form, the CDR3 reads TGTGCCAGCAGTTTTGGCGGGAGTATAGACGAGCAGTACTTC.

This CDR3 reads CASSYTPFHEQFF. The CDR3 DNA reads as TGTGCCAGCAGTTACACCCCCTTCCATGAGCAGTTCTTC. The genes are TRBV6-5 and TRBJ2-1; D remains ambiguous. Trimming stripped 2 bases from V and 8 bases from J, with 10 bases between. The germline CDR1 and CDR2 sequences are MNHEY and SVGAGI. CDR3 size: 13 residues.

This clonotype was detected many times. This sequence joins TRBV7-2 and TRBJ2-7; no clear D gene. V lost 1 base and J 0 bases, leaving 7 bases between the germline ends. Germline CDR1 reads SGHTA; CDR2 reads FQGNSA. The CDR3 consists of 14 residues. CDR3 sequence reads: CASSLGWGSYEQYF. As DNA, the CDR3 is TGTGCCAGCAGCTTAGGATGGGGCTCCTACGAGCAGTACTTC.

The chain recombines TRBV5-1 with TRBJ2-3; 13 bases map to TRBD2. Unmatched junction bases numbered 7, after V lost 4 bases and J lost 2 bases. The CDR3 is made up of 17 amino acids. Germline V lookup: CDR1 SGHRS, CDR2 YFSETQ. CDR3 nucleotide sequence: TGCGCCAGCAGCGCTAGACTAGCGGGAGGCTACACAGATACGCAGTATTTT. It encodes CASSARLAGGYTDTQYF.

This clonotype has ten or more counts. CDR3 loop: CASSEGGGNIQYF. As DNA, the CDR3 is TGTGCCAGCAGTGAAGGGGGGGGGAACATTCAGTACTTC. This chain uses TRBV6-4 with TRBJ2-4; a possible D gene is TRBD2 (7 bases). The CDR3 length is 13 residues. Trimming removed 3 bases at V and 7 bases at J, with 10 bases between. Germline V gene lookup returns CDR1 MRHNA and CDR2 SNTAGT.

This clonotype was seen at least ten times. The chain carries TRBV9 and TRBJ2-3, with 9 bases fitting TRBD2. Germline values: CDR1 SGDLS, CDR2 YYNGEE. V lost 4 bases and J lost 5; bases outside the gene matches: 11. This CDR3 has 16 residues. CDR3 amino acids: CASSTTSSGARDTQYF. The CDR3 DNA follows: TGTGCCAGCAGCACCACCTCTAGCGGGGCTAGAGATACGCAGTATTTT.

The rearrangement uses TRBV7-2 and TRBJ1-5, with D perhaps matching TRBD1 (5 bases). CDR3 size: 14 residues. The V gene lost 8 bases and the J gene lost 3 bases, with 14 bases spanning the gap. Germline CDR1 SGHTA, CDR2 FQGNSA. The CDR3 DNA reads as TGTGCCAGCGACGGGGGATCACCCAATCAGCCCCAGCATTTT. Translating gives CASDGGSPNQPQHF.

The chain combines TRBV20-1 with TRBJ2-7; 9 bases map to TRBD2. CDR3 length: 13 amino acids. Germline CDR1 reads DFQATT; CDR2 reads SNEGSKA (reference sequence). Trimming removed 1 base from V and 6 bases from J; junction bases left unmatched: 4. This CDR3 is CSARVVAGVEQYF. CDR3 in DNA: TGCAGTGCTAGAGTGGTAGCGGGAGTCGAGCAGTACTTC.

The chain joins TRBV28 to TRBJ2-3, with 9 bases identical to TRBD2. Per the germline V gene, CDR1 is MDHEN and CDR2 is SYDVKM. The CDR3 extends over 19 amino acids. With 5 bases clipped from V and 2 bases from J, the junction kept 17 bases outside the gene matches. This chain's CDR3 is CASSTRLAGGPTHTDTQYF. The CDR3 DNA reads as TGTGCCAGCAGTACGCGCTTGGCGGGAGGGCCCACACACACAGATACGCAGTATTTT. The full variable domain, in which reference TRBV28 and TRBJ2-3 provide the parts outside the CDR3, is DVKVTQSSRYLVKRTGEKVFLECVQDMDHENMFWYRQDPGLGLRLIYFSYDVKMKEKGDIPEGYSVSREKKERFSLILESASTNQTSMYLCASSTRLAGGPTHTDTQYFGPGTRLTVL.

Comment on this clonotype: This may stem from a read error, because a much larger clone lies one nucleotide away. The chain joins TRBV28 to TRBJ2-1; 8 positions agree with TRBD1. The J call is uncertain, as TRBJ2-7 better fits the DNA end. The CDR3 sequence is 15 residues long. CDR1 is MDHEN, CDR2 SYDVKM, per germline. The CDR3 nucleotides are TGTGCCAGCAGTCGACCAGGGGGCACCTACAATGAGCAGTACTTC. This codes for CASSRPGGTYNEQYF.

The chain is built from TRBV2 and TRBJ1-1, with 8 bases aligning to TRBD1. V gave up 4 bases and J gave up 6 bases; unmatched junction bases: 7. CDR3 length equals 14 residues. Per germline, CDR1 SNHLY and CDR2 FYNNEI. CDR3 nucleotides: TGTGCCAGCAGTGCTCCGACAGGGGCTCCTGAAGCTTTCTTT. Translation gives CASSAPTGAPEAFF.

This clonotype was seen a few times. The chain is built from TRBV12-3 or TRBV12-4 and TRBJ1-6; weak D call: TRBD1 (5 bases). V lost 10 bases and J lost 6, with 13 bases in between. The CDR3 runs 13 residues. This chain's CDR3 is CATAPRGNSPLHF. For the CDR3, the DNA is TGTGCCACCGCCCCAAGGGGTAATTCACCCCTCCACTTT.

This clonotype was seen more than once but under ten times. This chain joins TRBV12-3 or TRBV12-4 and TRBJ1-3; unclear D gene. CDR3 size: 16 residues. The V end lost 4 bases, the J end lost 0 bases, and 13 bases lay between the germline ends. The CDR3 reads CASSSHSLRSGNTIYF. Written as DNA, the CDR3 is TGTGCCAGCAGTTCTCACAGCCTTCGCTCTGGAAACACCATATATTTT.

This clonotype turned up a few times. The chain carries TRBV4-1 and TRBJ2-3, with 7 bases that match TRBD1. The CDR3 spans 16 residues. Trimming took 0 bases from V and 6 from J; bases not matched to a gene: 9. Germline loops: CDR1 MGHRA, CDR2 YSYEKL. The DNA for the CDR3 is TGCGCCAGCAGCCAAGACCCCGGTCAGGGGGAGGATACGCAGTATTTT. Protein sequence: CASSQDPGQGEDTQYF.

This clonotype was found many times. The rearrangement uses TRBV29-1 and TRBJ1-5, with 7 bases matching TRBD1. The ends lost 4 bases at V and 6 bases at J; junction bases unmatched: 6. This CDR3 contains 13 residues. In germline, CDR1 is SQVTM, CDR2 ANQGSEA. CDR3 bases: TGCAGCGTTGCTGAGGGGGCCGCTCAGCCCCAGCATTTT. Residues: CSVAEGAAQPQHF.